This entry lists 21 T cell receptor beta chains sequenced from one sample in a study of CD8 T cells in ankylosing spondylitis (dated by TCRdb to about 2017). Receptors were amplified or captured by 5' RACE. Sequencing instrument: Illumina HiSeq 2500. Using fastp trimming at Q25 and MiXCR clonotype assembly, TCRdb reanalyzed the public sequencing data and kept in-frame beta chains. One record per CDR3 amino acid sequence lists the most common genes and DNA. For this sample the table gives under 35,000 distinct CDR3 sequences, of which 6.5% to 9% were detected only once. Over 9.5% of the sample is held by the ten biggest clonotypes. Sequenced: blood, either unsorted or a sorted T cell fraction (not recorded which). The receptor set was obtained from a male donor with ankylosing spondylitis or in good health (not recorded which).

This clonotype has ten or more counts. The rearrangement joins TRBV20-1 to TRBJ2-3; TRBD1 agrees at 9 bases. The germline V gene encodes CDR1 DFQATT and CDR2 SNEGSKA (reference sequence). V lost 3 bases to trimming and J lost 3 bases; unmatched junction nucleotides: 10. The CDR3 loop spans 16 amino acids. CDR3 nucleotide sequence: TGCAGTGCTAGCCCCGCGGGACAGGGCTTGACAGATACGCAGTATTTT. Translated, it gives CSASPAGQGLTDTQYF.

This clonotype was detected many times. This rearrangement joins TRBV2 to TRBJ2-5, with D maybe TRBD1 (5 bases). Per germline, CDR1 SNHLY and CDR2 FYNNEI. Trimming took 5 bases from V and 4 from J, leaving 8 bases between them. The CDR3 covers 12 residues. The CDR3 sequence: CASSQGGETQYF. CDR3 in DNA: TGTGCCAGCAGTCAGGGTGGAGAGACCCAGTACTTC.

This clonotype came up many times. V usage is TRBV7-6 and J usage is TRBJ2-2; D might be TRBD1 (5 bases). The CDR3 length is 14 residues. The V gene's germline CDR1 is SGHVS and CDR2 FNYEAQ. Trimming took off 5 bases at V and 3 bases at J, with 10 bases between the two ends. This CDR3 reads CASSPDSYTGELFF. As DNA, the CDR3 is TGTGCCAGCAGCCCTGACAGTTACACCGGGGAGCTGTTTTTT.

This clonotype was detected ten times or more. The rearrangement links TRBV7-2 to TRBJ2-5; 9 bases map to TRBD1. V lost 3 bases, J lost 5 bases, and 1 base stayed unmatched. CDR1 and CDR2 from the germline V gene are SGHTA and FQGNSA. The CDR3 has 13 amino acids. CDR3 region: CASSLTGGETQYF. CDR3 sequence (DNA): TGTGCCAGCAGCTTGACAGGGGGGGAGACCCAGTACTTC.

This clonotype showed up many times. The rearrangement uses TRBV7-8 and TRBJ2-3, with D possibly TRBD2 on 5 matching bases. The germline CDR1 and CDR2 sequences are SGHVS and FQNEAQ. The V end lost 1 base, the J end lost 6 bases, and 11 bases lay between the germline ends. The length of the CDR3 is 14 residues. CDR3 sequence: CASSLGTFWDTQYF. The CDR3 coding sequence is TGTGCCAGCAGCTTAGGGACTTTTTGGGATACGCAGTATTTT.

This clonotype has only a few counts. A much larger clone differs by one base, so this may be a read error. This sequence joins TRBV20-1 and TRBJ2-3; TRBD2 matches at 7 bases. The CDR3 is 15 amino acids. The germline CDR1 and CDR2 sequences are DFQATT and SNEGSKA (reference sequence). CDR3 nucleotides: TGCTGTGCTAGCGGCATTAGCGGATTCACAGATACGCAGTATTTT. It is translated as CCASGISGFTDTQYF.

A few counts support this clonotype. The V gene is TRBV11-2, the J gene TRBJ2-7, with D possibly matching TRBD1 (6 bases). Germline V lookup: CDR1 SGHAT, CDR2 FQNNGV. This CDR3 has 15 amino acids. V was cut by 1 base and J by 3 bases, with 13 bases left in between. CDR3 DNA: TGTGCCAGCAGCTTAGCACAGGGTTGGTACTACGAGCAGTACTTC. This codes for CASSLAQGWYYEQYF.

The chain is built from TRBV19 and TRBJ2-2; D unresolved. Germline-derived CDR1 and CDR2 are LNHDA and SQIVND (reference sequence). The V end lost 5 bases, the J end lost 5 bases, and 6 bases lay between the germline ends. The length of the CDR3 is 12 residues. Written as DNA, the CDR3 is TGTGCCAGTAGTTCTAGGACCGGGGAGCTGTTTTTT. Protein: CASSSRTGELFF.

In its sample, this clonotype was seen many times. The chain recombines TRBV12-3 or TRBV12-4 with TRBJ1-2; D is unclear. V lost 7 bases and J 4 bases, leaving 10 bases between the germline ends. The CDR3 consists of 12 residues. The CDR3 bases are TGTGCCAGCAAAAGGAGCCTCTATGGCTACACCTTC. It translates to CASKRSLYGYTF.

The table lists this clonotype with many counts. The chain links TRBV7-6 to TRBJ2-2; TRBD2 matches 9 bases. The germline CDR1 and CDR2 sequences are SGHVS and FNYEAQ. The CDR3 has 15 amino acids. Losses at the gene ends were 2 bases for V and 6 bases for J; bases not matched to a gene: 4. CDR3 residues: CASSLITSGSGELFF. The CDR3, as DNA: TGTGCCAGCAGCTTAATCACTAGCGGGTCCGGGGAGCTGTTTTTT.

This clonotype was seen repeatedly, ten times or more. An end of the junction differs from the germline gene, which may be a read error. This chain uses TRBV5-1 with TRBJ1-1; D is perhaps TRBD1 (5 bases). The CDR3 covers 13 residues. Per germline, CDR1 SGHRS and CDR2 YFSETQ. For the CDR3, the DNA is TGCGCCAGCAGATTGGGCAGGGACACTGAAGCTTTCTTT. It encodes CASRLGRDTEAFF.

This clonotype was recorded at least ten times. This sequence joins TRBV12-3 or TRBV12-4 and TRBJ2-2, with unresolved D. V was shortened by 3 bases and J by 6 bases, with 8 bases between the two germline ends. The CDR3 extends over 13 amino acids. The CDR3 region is CASSFPRPGELFF. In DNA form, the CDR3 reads TGTGCCAGCAGTTTTCCCCGGCCCGGGGAGCTGTTTTTT.

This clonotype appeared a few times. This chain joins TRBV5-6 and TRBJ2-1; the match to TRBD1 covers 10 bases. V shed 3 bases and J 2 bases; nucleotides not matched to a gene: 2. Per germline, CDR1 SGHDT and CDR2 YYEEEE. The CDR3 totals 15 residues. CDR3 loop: CASSYGQGAYNEQFF. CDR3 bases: TGTGCCAGCAGCTATGGACAGGGGGCCTACAATGAGCAGTTCTTC.

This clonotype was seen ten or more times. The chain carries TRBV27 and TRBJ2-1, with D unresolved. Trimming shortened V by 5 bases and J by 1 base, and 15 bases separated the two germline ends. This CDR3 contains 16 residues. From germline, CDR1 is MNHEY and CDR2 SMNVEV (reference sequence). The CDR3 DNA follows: TGTGCCAGCAGTCCCTCCCGGGCCGTGTCCTACAATGAGCAGTTCTTC. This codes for CASSPSRAVSYNEQFF.

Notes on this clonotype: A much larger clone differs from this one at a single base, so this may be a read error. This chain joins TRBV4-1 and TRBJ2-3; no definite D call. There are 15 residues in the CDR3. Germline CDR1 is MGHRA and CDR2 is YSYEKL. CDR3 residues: CASIQDLRSTDTQYF. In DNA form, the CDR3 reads TGCGCCAGCATCCAAGATCTCAGGAGCACAGATACGCAGTATTTT.

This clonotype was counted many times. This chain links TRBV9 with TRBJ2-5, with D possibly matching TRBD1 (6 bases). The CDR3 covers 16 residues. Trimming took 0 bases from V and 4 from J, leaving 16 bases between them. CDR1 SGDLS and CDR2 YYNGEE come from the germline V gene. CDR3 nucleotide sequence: TGTGCCAGCAGCGTAGACCCAGGGGCTCTTGGAGAGACCCAGTACTTC. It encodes CASSVDPGALGETQYF.

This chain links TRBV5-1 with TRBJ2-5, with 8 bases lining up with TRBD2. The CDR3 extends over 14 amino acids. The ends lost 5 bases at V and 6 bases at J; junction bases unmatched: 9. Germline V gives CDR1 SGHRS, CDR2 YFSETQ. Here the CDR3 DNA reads TGCGCCAGCAGTATGCCGGAGCGGGAGAAGACCCAGTACTTC. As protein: CASSMPEREKTQYF.

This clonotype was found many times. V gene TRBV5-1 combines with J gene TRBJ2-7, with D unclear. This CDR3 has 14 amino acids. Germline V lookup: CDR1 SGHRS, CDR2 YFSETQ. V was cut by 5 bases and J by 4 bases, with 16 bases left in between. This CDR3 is CASRAFGEQYEQYF. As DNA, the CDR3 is TGCGCCAGCAGAGCCTTCGGTGAGCAGTACGAGCAGTACTTC.

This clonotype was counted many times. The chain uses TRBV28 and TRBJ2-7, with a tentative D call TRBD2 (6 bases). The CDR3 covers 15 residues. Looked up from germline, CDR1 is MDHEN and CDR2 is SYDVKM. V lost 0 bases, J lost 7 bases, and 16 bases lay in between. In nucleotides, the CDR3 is TGTGCCAGCAGTTTATGGACTCTCTCGGGGGAGGAGCAGTACTTC. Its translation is CASSLWTLSGEEQYF.

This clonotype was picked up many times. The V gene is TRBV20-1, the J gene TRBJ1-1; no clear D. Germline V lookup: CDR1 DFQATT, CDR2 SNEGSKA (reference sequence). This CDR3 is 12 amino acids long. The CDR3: CSGKVTNTEAFF. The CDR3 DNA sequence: TGCAGCGGCAAAGTAACGAACACTGAAGCTTTCTTT.

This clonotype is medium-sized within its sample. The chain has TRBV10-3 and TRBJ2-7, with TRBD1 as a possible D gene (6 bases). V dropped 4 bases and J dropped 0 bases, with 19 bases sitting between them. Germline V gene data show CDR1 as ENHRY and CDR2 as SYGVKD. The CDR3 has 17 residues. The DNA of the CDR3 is TGTGCCATCAGTGGCAGCTTTGGGCAGGGGAACTCCTACGAGCAGTACTTC. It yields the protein CAISGSFGQGNSYEQYF.